Shown below are 4 T cell receptor beta chains from a single sample sequenced in a study of identical twins (dated by TCRdb to 2016 to 2017). Library preparation was by 5' RACE. TCRdb lists the instrument as Illumina HiSeq 2000. The raw public data were reprocessed by TCRdb itself: fastp quality trimming at Q25, MiXCR clonotype calling, in-frame beta chains only. All rows with the same CDR3 protein become a single entry with the most common DNA and genes. The sample table shows a few hundred thousand distinct CDR3 sequences, and about 8% are seen once. The top ten clones comprise over 2.5% of the sample. These data also formed part of another study, on yellow fever vaccine responses in identical twins.

The sequencing input was CD8+ T cells sorted from blood. Every receptor here comes from a woman aged 18-30 years in good health.

This clonotype was observed a few times. This chain joins TRBV27 and TRBJ2-7; 9 bases line up with TRBD2. This CDR3 is built from 14 residues. J gave up 4 bases and V 6 bases, and 7 bases lay outside the gene matches. Germline-derived CDR1 and CDR2 are MNHEY and SMNVEV (reference sequence). The CDR3 region is CASRQAGGFYEQYF. CDR3 coding DNA: TGTGCCAGCAGACAAGCGGGAGGATTTTACGAGCAGTACTTC.

This sequence joins TRBV6-1 and TRBJ2-1, with D possibly matching TRBD2 (6 bases). CDR3 size: 14 residues. Germline CDR1 reads MNHNS; CDR2 reads SASEGT. V was pared by 4 bases and J by 1 base, with 8 bases between. CDR3 in DNA: TGTGCCAGCAGTGTGACTAGTTCCTACAATGAGCAGTTCTTC. Protein product: CASSVTSSYNEQFF.

CDR3 region: CASRKGASYEQYF. Written as DNA, the CDR3 is TGTGCCAGCAGGAAGGGGGCATCCTACGAGCAGTACTTC. The chain joins TRBV5-5 to TRBJ2-7; 7 positions match TRBD1. Germline V gene lookup returns CDR1 SGHKS and CDR2 YYEKEE (reference sequence). This CDR3 spans 13 amino acids. V trimming: 5 bases; J trimming: 1 base; junction bases outside the gene matches: 3.

This clonotype was seen at least ten times. The gene calls are TRBV5-1 and TRBJ2-7, with D perhaps matching TRBD1 (6 bases). The CDR3 is 13 amino acids. Germline-derived CDR1 and CDR2 are SGHRS and YFSETQ. Trimming shortened V by 4 bases and J by 5 bases, and 13 bases separated the two germline ends. The CDR3 spells CASSPANRDEQYF. The CDR3 region has the DNA TGCGCCAGCAGCCCGGCGAACAGGGACGAGCAGTACTTC.